This T cell receptor beta chain was sequenced for a study of blood T cell repertoires in COVID-19. Study-wide context: The United States, Italy and Spain were the sources of the acute and convalescent COVID-19 samples. PBMCs, B-cell-depleted T cells, or T cells were the source of the cDNA or gDNA that made up the material.

Study processing details: Estimation of nucleated cell counts relied on the amplification of reference gene primers. TCRdb's table, derived via immunoSEQ multiplex PCR, lists solely in-frame clones and lacks some. The V and J calls and the clone size are those of that table, but D and trimming were determined from the DNA. The sample contains a few hundred thousand clones, approximately 78% of which appear only once. Trimming left V 0 bases short and J 0 bases short, with 12 bases between. The length of the CDR3 is 18 residues. The V gene's germline CDR1 is LGHNA and CDR2 YNFKEQ. The genes are TRBV4-2 and TRBJ1-6; no clear D gene. This clonotype originated in a woman aged 80 or older with acute or convalescent COVID-19. The material sequenced was peripheral blood. CDR3 nucleotide sequence: TGTGCCAGCAGCCAAGAGTCCCCACACAGCTCCTATAATTCACCCCTCCACTTT. Translation: CASSQESPHSSYNSPLHF.